One and the same sample provided the 4 T cell receptor beta chains below, sequenced in a study of blood T cell repertoires in COVID-19. Sequencing was performed with immunoSEQ multiplex PCR; in TCRdb, only in-frame clones are kept and a portion is missing. Of some 390,000 clones in the sample, about nine tenths were seen once. Sequencing was done on a sample of PBMCs or T cells enriched from blood (not recorded which). All receptors derive from a young woman who had recovered from COVID-19.

This chain connects TRBV3-1 (or the pseudogene TRBV3-2) to TRBJ1-3; D perhaps matches TRBD1 (5 bases). The CDR3 is 15 amino acids. Between the trimmed V and J ends, which lost 1 base and 8 bases, there was a span of 15 bases. Germline values: CDR1 LGHDT, CDR2 YNNKEL (reference sequence). The CDR3 nucleotides read TGTGCCAGCAGCCAAGGAAGGGGCAGGGTAGACACCATATATTTT. Residues: CASSQGRGRVDTIYF.

The chain couples TRBV19 to TRBJ1-2, with TRBD1 as a possible D gene (5 bases). The germline V gene has CDR1 LNHDA and CDR2 SQIVND (reference sequence). V lost 7 bases, J lost 9 bases, and 21 bases lay in between. This CDR3 has 14 residues. CDR3 region: CASNTGRGDISYTF. The DNA for the CDR3 is TGTGCCAGTAACACTGGGAGGGGCGACATAAGCTACACCTTC.

The V and J genes are TRBV28 and TRBJ1-2; no clear D gene. Germline CDR1 MDHEN, CDR2 SYDVKM. Trimming removed 2 bases at V and 2 bases at J, with 6 bases between. This CDR3 has 13 amino acids. CDR3 residues: CASSLVENYGYTF. For the CDR3, the DNA is TGTGCCAGCAGTTTAGTAGAAAACTATGGCTACACCTTC.

The chain is built from TRBV28 and TRBJ1-6; 8 positions agree with TRBD1. V lost 4 bases to trimming and J lost 7 bases; unmatched junction nucleotides: 6. The germline V gene encodes CDR1 MDHEN and CDR2 SYDVKM. The length of the CDR3 is 15 residues. The CDR3 here is CASSSRTGINSPLHF. The DNA of the CDR3 is TGTGCCAGCAGTTCCCGGACAGGGATAAATTCACCCCTCCACTTT.